This TCR beta chain was documented in a study of blood T cell repertoires in COVID-19 (dated by TCRdb to 2019 to 2021). Concerning the study at large: Collaborator samples came from the United States, Italy and Spain and covered acute and convalescent phases of COVID-19. The material from the prospective study consisted of cDNA or gDNA derived from T cells, B-cell-depleted T cells, or PBMCs. The dataset comprised deeply sampled blood TCRbeta repertoires from subjects exposed to, actively infected with, or recovered from COVID-19. The repertoires were made available in a free public database intended to serve as a resource for research on the immune response to SARS-CoV-2. Samples came from the ongoing ImmuneRACE study (first 160 participants) plus 1,254 subjects from 6 global collaborators. Sample metadata almost always included a de-identified subject ID, COVID-19 status, age in years and sex. Where available, HLA class I and class II types were taken from metadata supplied by the sample provider and were not determined by assay-based typing. Broader findings and caveats from the paper: The quantity of clinical and demographic metadata differed by source and by participant and was supplied without curation.

Worth noting for this clone: Its antigen target is currently unknown. No much larger clonotype is one base removed from it; base qualities were not supplied.

Another Seattle source contributed samples from volunteer blood donors who had recovered from COVID-19. The collaborating institutions used their own protocols to collect whole blood in K2EDTA tubes. For TCRbeta analysis, collaborator samples were shipped as frozen whole blood, as isolated PBMCs, or as DNA extracted from either sample type. TCRbeta CDR3 regions were amplified from genomic DNA by means of the immunoSEQ Assay, a bias-controlled multiplex PCR. The study's own analysis went as follows. The number of nucleated cells in each sample was estimated by amplification of reference gene primers within the assay. To quantify the absolute abundance of each unique TCRbeta CDR3 rearrangement, sequence reads were collapsed and filtered. For each sample, productive Simpson clonality was calculated as the square root of Simpson's diversity index across productive rearrangements. As stored in TCRdb, this immuneACCESS dataset retains in-frame rearrangements with V and J assigned. A fraction of the clones does not appear; measured against another copy, unresolved V genes explain less than half of the discrepancy, and the remainder lacks a known reason. V and J calls and clone size follow that table, whereas D and trimming were derived from the DNA. This sample comprises over 200,000 clones, 85% to 90% of them detected only once. Of the sample, around 0.99% falls within the top ten clones.

This sequence was found in a woman aged 40 to 55 who had recovered from COVID-19. The sequencing input was peripheral blood.

The nucleotides are TGTGCCAGCAGTGGGACAGGGCTTAACTATGGCTACACCTTC. The translation is CASSGTGLNYGYTF. The chain couples TRBV2 to TRBJ1-2; 8 central bases correspond to TRBD1. From a lookup of the germline V gene, CDR1 and CDR2 are SNHLY and FYNNEI. The CDR3 runs 14 residues from the cysteine to the phenylalanine. The only DNA kept is the CDR3, 42 bases in frame from the first base. Here V drops 4 bases and J drops 1 base, and the junction holds 2 bases not matched to any gene.